These T cell receptor beta chains were read from a single sample in a study of blood T cell repertoires in COVID-19. Measured with immunoSEQ multiplex PCR; TCRdb has only the in-frame clones, and not every one. The data hold around 170,000 clones, with approximately 86% observed a single time. Specimen: peripheral blood. These receptor sequences come from a man in his sixties with COVID-19, enrolled during active disease. The CDR3 runs from the conserved cysteine through the conserved F or W. Fields, in order: D gene, clone size, J gene, V gene, CDR3 DNA, CDR3 protein. A D gene is named only where the DNA matches it firmly. Clone size is stated in some rows and not others, as once, few, many or a class when expanded.

TRBD1	once	TRBJ1-6	TRBV5-6	TGTGCCAGCAGCTTGGCGTCGGGCAGGGGGTATAATTCACCCCTCCACTTT	CASSLASGRGYNSPLHF
TRBD2	.	TRBJ2-2	TRBV29-1	TGCAGCGCAGGCTCCCTTTTTGGCGGGGGTGGGGTCACCGGGGAGCTGTTTTTT	CSAGSLFGGGGVTGELFF
.	.	TRBJ1-1	TRBV19	TGTGCCAGTAGTCCCCGATGGGAGACGAACACTGAAGCTTTCTTT	CASSPRWETNTEAFF
.	.	TRBJ1-2	TRBV18	TGTGCCAGCTCACCAGGGGCTACAGGGTTAGGTGGCTACACCTTC	CASSPGATGLGGYTF
TRBD1	.	TRBJ1-5	TRBV19	TGTGCCAGCGGGAAACAGGGGTTCAATCAGCCCCAGCATTTT	CASGKQGFNQPQHF
.	.	TRBJ1-4	TRBV2	TGTGCCAGCATGGACTGGGACTTTGAAAAACTGTTTTTT	CASMDWDFEKLFF
.	.	TRBJ2-1	TRBV3-1/TRBV3-2	TGTGCCAGCAGCCTGGGGCGGACAACTCCCTACAATGAGCAGTTCTTC	CASSLGRTTPYNEQFF
TRBD1	.	TRBJ2-7	TRBV5-8	TGTGCCAGCAGCCCGGGACAGGAAATTTACGAGCAGTACTTC	CASSPGQEIYEQYF
TRBD1	.	TRBJ2-1	TRBV7-2	TGTGCCAGCAGCTTAGGACAGGGGAGGAACAATGAGCAGTTCTTC	CASSLGQGRNNEQFF
.	.	TRBJ2-2	TRBV19	TGTGCCAGTAGTATTTTGCGGGGATCCGGGGAGCTGTTTTTT	CASSILRGSGELFF
TRBD1	.	TRBJ1-1	TRBV24-1	TGTGCCACCCAAGGACAGGGCGCCGGGGAGACTGAAGCTTTCTTT	CATQGQGAGETEAFF
TRBD2	.	TRBJ2-7	TRBV29-1	TGCAGCGTTGACCGTCTAGCGGGAGAAACCTACGAGCAGTACTTC	CSVDRLAGETYEQYF
TRBD1	once	TRBJ2-7	TRBV7-8	TGTGCCAGCAGCGTTGACCGGGACAGGACCTACGAGCAGTACTTC	CASSVDRDRTYEQYF
TRBD2	.	TRBJ2-7	TRBV3-1/TRBV3-2	TGTGCCAGCAGCGAAAGCGGGAGTTACGAGCAGTACTTC	CASSESGSYEQYF
TRBD1	.	TRBJ1-5	TRBV18	TGTGCCAGCACGCAGGACAGGGGGGTTGGCAATCAGCCCCAGCATTTT	CASTQDRGVGNQPQHF
.	.	TRBJ1-2	TRBV2	TGTGCCAGCATTCCGAATGGGGGCCGGGACTATGGCTACACCTTC	CASIPNGGRDYGYTF
.	.	TRBJ1-3	TRBV6-2/TRBV6-3	TGTGCCAGCAGTTACGGGACAAATGGAAACACCATATATTTT	CASSYGTNGNTIYF
TRBD2	.	TRBJ2-5	TRBV7-9	TGTGCCAGCAGCTTAGGGGGACTAGCGGAGACCCAGTACTTC	CASSLGGLAETQYF
TRBD1	.	TRBJ1-1	TRBV19	TGTGCCAGTAGTGTCAGGGGGATCGAAGCTTTCTTT	CASSVRGIEAFF
TRBD1	.	TRBJ2-7	TRBV28	TGTGCCAGCCGAAGACAGGGCCAGTGGGAGCAGTACTTC	CASRRQGQWEQYF
TRBD1	.	TRBJ1-3	TRBV6-5	TGTGCCAGCAGTTACTCGTCGGGACAGGGAAACACCATATATTTT	CASSYSSGQGNTIYF
TRBD1	.	TRBJ2-7	TRBV5-8	TGTGCCAGCAGCCTCAACTGGGGACAGACCCTCTACGAGCAGTACTTC	CASSLNWGQTLYEQYF
.	.	TRBJ1-2	TRBV6-5	TGTGCCAGCAGTTACTCGAGATACGGGGATAACTATGGCTACACCTTC	CASSYSRYGDNYGYTF
TRBD2	.	TRBJ2-5	TRBV5-1	TGCGCCAGCAGCTTGGGCGAGGGACTAGTGGGGGAGACCCAGTACTTC	CASSLGEGLVGETQYF
TRBD2	.	TRBJ2-7	TRBV6-5	TGTGCCAGCAGTCAAACAGGGCGCCGGGGGGGCGAGCAGTACTTC	CASSQTGRRGGEQYF
.	.	TRBJ1-4	TRBV19	TGTGCCAGTAGCCCACAGGGATTTACAACTAATGAAAAACTGTTTTTT	CASSPQGFTTNEKLFF
.	.	TRBJ1-4	TRBV24-1	TGTGCCACCAAGCGCGAGACAAGGGGAACCGTTGAAAAACTGTTTTTT	CATKRETRGTVEKLFF
.	once	TRBJ1-5	TRBV6-6	TGTGCCAGCAATACGGGAGGGACAAGCAATCAGCCCCAGCATTTT	CASNTGGTSNQPQHF
TRBD2	.	TRBJ2-3	TRBV3-1/TRBV3-2	TGTGCCAGCAGCCAGACTAGCGGGGGAACAGATACGCAGTATTTT	CASSQTSGGTDTQYF
TRBD1	.	TRBJ1-5	TRBV19	TGTGCCAGTAGTATCACCACAGGGGATAGCAATCAGCCCCAGCATTTT	CASSITTGDSNQPQHF
.	.	TRBJ2-4	TRBV7-2	TGTGCCAGCAGCCGGGGGTCTTGGGTAATTGGCATTCAGTACTTC	CASSRGSWVIGIQYF
.	.	TRBJ2-5	TRBV7-2	TGTGCCAGCAGCTCTCCCCTGCGGGAGACCCAGTACTTC	CASSSPLRETQYF
TRBD2	.	TRBJ2-7	TRBV7-9	TGTGCCAGCAGCTTAGCGGCGGGAGGGTCCTACGAGCAGTACTTC	CASSLAAGGSYEQYF
.	.	TRBJ1-2	TRBV3-1/TRBV3-2	TGTGCCAGCAGCCAAGTGAACAGGGCGGACGGCTACACCTTC	CASSQVNRADGYTF
TRBD1	.	TRBJ1-4	TRBV5-1	TGCGCCAGCAGCACGGGACAGCCAGCTAATGAAAAACTGTTTTTT	CASSTGQPANEKLFF
TRBD1	.	TRBJ2-3	TRBV6-1	TGTGCCAGCAGTGAACAGGGGGTTAGCACAGATACGCAGTATTTT	CASSEQGVSTDTQYF
TRBD1	.	TRBJ1-2	TRBV6-6	TGTGCCAGCAGTGGACAGGGGGCGGGCTATGGCTACACCTTC	CASSGQGAGYGYTF
.	.	TRBJ2-6	TRBV19	TGTGCCAGTAGTATTTCAACGGTTAACCCTGGGGCCAACGTCCTGACTTTC	CASSISTVNPGANVLTF
.	once	TRBJ1-3	TRBV28	TGTGCCAGCAGACAGACTATCGGAAACACCATATATTTT	CASRQTIGNTIYF
TRBD1	.	TRBJ1-1	TRBV6-5	TGTGCCAGCGGACAGGGGGCTTGGACTGAAGCTTTCTTT	CASGQGAWTEAFF
.	.	TRBJ2-6	TRBV4-1	TGCGCCAGCAGCCAAGGGGGCAGGTTGGGTCCCGCTGGGGCCAACGTCCTGACTTTC	CASSQGGRLGPAGANVLTF
.	.	TRBJ2-7	TRBV29-1	TGCAGCGTTGTTTGGGTGGGCAGGGAAACCTACGAGCAGTACTTC	CSVVWVGRETYEQYF
TRBD2	once	TRBJ2-1	TRBV7-6	TGTGCCAGCAGCCCGAGCATCCCCAGCGGAACAGCGGGGTACAATGAGCAGTTCTTC	CASSPSIPSGTAGYNEQFF
.	.	TRBJ2-5	TRBV7-3	TGTGCCAGCAGCCTCTCGACTGAGCAAGAGACCCAGTACTTC	CASSLSTEQETQYF
TRBD1	.	TRBJ1-5	TRBV6-5	TGTGCCAGGGGACAGGGCCTGCCCCAGCATTTT	CARGQGLPQHF
TRBD1	.	TRBJ1-6	TRBV7-6	TGTGCCAGCAGCTTAGTCGATCAGGGGGCCTTCTATAATTCACCCCTCCACTTT	CASSLVDQGAFYNSPLHF